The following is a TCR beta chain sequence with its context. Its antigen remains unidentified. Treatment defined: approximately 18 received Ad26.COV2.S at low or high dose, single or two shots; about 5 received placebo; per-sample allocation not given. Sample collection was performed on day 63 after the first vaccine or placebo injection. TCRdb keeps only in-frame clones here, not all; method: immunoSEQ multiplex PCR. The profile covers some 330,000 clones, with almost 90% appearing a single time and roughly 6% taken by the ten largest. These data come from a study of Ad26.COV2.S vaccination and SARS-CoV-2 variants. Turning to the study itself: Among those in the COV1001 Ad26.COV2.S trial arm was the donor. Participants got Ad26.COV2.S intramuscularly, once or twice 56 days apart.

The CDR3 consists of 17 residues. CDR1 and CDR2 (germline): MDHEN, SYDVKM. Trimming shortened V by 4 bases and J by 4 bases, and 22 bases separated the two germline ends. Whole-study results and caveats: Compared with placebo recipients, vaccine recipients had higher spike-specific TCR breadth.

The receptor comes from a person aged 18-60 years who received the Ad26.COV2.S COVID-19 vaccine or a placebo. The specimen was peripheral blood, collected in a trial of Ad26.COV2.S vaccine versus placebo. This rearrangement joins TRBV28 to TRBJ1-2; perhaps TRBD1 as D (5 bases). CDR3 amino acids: CASSWAAGGRAFYGYTF. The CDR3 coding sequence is TGTGCCAGCAGTTGGGCTGCCGGTGGCAGGGCCTTCTATGGCTACACCTTC.